The following is a TCR beta chain sequence with its context. This record belongs to a study of blood T cell repertoires in COVID-19. About the research overall: Both acute and convalescent COVID-19 samples were obtained from the United States, Italy and Spain. The analysed material was cDNA or gDNA that came from T cells, B-cell-depleted T cells, or PBMCs.

Generated by immunoSEQ multiplex PCR, the TCRdb table keeps only in-frame clones and is missing some. This table has 90,000 to 150,000 clones, 85% appearing once. The CDR3 loop spans 15 amino acids. With V trimmed by 6 bases and J by 3 bases, 6 bases remained unmatched. Germline V CDR1 and CDR2: ENHRY, SYGVKD. Input material: peripheral blood. This TCR was sampled from a man of 80 years or more with acute or convalescent COVID-19. The gene calls are TRBV10-3 and TRBJ1-2, with 11 nucleotides matching TRBD1. CDR3: CAIRAPGQGDYGYTF. As DNA, the CDR3 is TGTGCCATCAGAGCGCCGGGACAGGGGGACTATGGCTACACCTTC.